The present T cell receptor beta chain was sequenced within a study of response to subunit inactivated influenza vaccine. The V gene's germline CDR1 is DFQATT and CDR2 SNEGSKA (reference sequence). This CDR3 comprises 14 residues. Germline trimming cut 3 bases from V and 3 bases from J; bases unmatched to any gene: 5. General study points: The authors offered the suggestion that each seasonal influenza vaccination recruits few new T cells.

In regard to this clonotype: Its target is not known.

TCRdb re-called the RT-PCR reads through MiXCR, storing one row per CDR3 protein. The sample includes around 480,000 distinct CDR3 sequences, approximately 15% of them seen just once. The sample in question was CD4+ T cells sorted from PBMCs, obtained about 23 months after vaccination. The V and J genes are TRBV20-1 and TRBJ1-2, with TRBD1 matching 9 bases. The receptor comes from a man between 50 and 69 years old who received an inactivated influenza vaccine. The CDR3 here is CSASSTGGYYGYTF. The CDR3 nucleotides read TGCAGTGCTAGTTCGACAGGGGGGTACTATGGCTACACCTTC.